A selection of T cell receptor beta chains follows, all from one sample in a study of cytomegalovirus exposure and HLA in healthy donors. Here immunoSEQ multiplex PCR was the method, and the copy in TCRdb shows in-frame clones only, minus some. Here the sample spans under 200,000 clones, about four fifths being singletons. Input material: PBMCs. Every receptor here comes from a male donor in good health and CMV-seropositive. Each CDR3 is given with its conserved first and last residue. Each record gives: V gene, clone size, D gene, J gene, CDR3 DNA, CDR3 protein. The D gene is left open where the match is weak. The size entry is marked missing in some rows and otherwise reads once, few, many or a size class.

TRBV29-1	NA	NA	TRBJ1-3	TGCAGCGTTGAAGTCTTACCGATTGAGGCTGGAAACACCATATATTTT	CSVEVLPIEAGNTIYF
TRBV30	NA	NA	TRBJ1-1	TGTGCCTGGGGGGGCCAGGGGAGTCGGAACACTGAAGCTTTCTTT	CAWGGQGSRNTEAFF
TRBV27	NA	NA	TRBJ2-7	TGTGCCAGCAGTTTGGGTGGGGCAGGGGTCGAGCAGTACTTC	CASSLGGAGVEQYF
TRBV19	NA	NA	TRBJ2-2	TGTGCCAGTACCCATGGGTCGGGTCCCCACGGGGAGCTGTTTTTT	CASTHGSGPHGELFF
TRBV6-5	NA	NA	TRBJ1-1	TGTGCCAGCGCCCCGGGAGGGGGGGTCACTGAAGCTTTCTTT	CASAPGGGVTEAFF
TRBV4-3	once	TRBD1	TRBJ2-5	TGCGCCAGCAGCCAGGCCGGGACAGGGAGCCAAGAGACCCAGTACTTC	CASSQAGTGSQETQYF
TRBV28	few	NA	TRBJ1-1	TGTGCCAGCAGTTTCGCCCCATCGACAGCGAACACTGAAGCTTTCTTT	CASSFAPSTANTEAFF
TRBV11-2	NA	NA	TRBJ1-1	TGTGCCAGCAGCTTAGGCGCGGGGATGAACACTGAAGCTTTCTTT	CASSLGAGMNTEAFF
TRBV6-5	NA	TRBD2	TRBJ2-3	TGTGCCGCGACGGCTAGCGGGAGGGCGCGGGATACGCAGTATTTT	CAATASGRARDTQYF
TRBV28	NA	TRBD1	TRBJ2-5	TGTGCCAGCAGCCTTCCCGGGACAGGGACCCAAGAGACCCAGTACTTC	CASSLPGTGTQETQYF
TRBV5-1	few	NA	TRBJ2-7	TGCGCCAGCGGGCAACAGGGAGAGCAGTACTTC	CASGQQGEQYF
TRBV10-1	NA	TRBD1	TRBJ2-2	TGCGCCAGCAGTGAGCACGACAGGGCCTTAACCGGGGAGCTGTTTTTT	CASSEHDRALTGELFF
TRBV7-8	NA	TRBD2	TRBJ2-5	TGTGCCAGCAGCCCTTTCGTAGGACTAGCGGGAAAGGAGACCCAGTACTTC	CASSPFVGLAGKETQYF
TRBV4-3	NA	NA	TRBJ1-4	TGCGCCAGCAGCCTCCTAGGGGGTACAACTAATGAAAAACTGTTTTTT	CASSLLGGTTNEKLFF
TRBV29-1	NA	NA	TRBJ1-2	TGCAGCTGTGGGGGGGGATCTAACTATGGCTACACCTTC	CSCGGGSNYGYTF
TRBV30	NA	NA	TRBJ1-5	TGTGCCTGGAGCGCCGGGGTAGAGCAGCCCCAGCATTTT	CAWSAGVEQPQHF
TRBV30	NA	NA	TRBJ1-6	TGTGCCTGGGAGGGAGACTCCGTTTATTCACCCCTCCACTTT	CAWEGDSVYSPLHF
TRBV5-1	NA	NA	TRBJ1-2	TGCGCCAGCAGTCGTAGCCAGGGTACCTATGGCTACACCTTC	CASSRSQGTYGYTF
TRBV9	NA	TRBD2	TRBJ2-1	TGTGCCAGCAGCGTAGGGGAAGGCGGGGGATCCTACAATGAGCAGTTCTTC	CASSVGEGGGSYNEQFF
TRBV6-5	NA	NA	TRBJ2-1	TGTGCCAGCAGTTACTGGAGTGGTGAGCAGTTCTTC	CASSYWSGEQFF
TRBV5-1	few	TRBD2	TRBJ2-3	TGCGCCAGCAGCTTCAGCGGGGGGGCAGCAGATACGCAGTATTTT	CASSFSGGAADTQYF
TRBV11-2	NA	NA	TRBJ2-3	TGTGCCAGCAGCTATTCTAGGAGCACAGATACGCAGTATTTT	CASSYSRSTDTQYF
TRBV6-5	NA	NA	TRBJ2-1	TGTGCCAGCAGGTATTGGCGGGAAACCTACAATGAGCAGTTCTTC	CASRYWRETYNEQFF
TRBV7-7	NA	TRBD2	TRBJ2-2	TGTGCCAGCAGCCAATCTTTAGCGGGACCCGGGGAGCTGTTTTTT	CASSQSLAGPGELFF
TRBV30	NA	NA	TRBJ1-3	TGTGCCTGCGAAACCGGGGGAAACACCATATATTTT	CACETGGNTIYF
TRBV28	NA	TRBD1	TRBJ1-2	TGTGCCAGCAGAGACAGGGGACTCTATGGCTACACCTTC	CASRDRGLYGYTF
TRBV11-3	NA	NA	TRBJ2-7	TGTGCCAGCAGCCATAGCCAGTCCTACGAGCAGTACTTC	CASSHSQSYEQYF
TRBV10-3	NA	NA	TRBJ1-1	TGTGCCATCAGTGGGGGCACGAACACTGAAGCTTTCTTT	CAISGGTNTEAFF
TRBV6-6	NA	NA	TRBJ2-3	TGTGCCAGCAGCCCCCTCCCGGGGGATACGCAGTATTTT	CASSPLPGDTQYF
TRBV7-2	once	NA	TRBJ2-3	TGTGCCAGCAGCATTATCCGCCGTTGGCTAGCTTCAGATACGCAGTATTTT	CASSIIRRWLASDTQYF
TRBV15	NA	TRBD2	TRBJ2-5	TGTGCCACCAGCAGACATGGACTAGCGGGAGGGGAGACCCAGTACTTC	CATSRHGLAGGETQYF
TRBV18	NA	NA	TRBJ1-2	TGTGCCAGCTCAAACATGGACAGAGACTATGGCTACACCTTC	CASSNMDRDYGYTF
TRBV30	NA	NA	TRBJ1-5	TGTGCCTGGAGTGTACGTAGAGGGAGAGGCAATCAGCCCCAGCATTTT	CAWSVRRGRGNQPQHF
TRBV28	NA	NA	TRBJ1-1	TGTGCCAGCTCCCGGGTGTTGGCTTTCTTT	CASSRVLAFF
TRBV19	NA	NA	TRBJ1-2	TGTGCCAGTAGTATTATATCCGTGTCGCCACTAAGGGGTGGCTACACCTTC	CASSIISVSPLRGGYTF
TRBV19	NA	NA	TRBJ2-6	TGTGCCAGTAGTATCTTGGGAGCGCTGGGGGCCAACGTCCTGACTTTC	CASSILGALGANVLTF
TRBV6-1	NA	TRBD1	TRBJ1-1	TGTGCCAGCAGTGCCCGACAGGGTCCGGGGACTGAAGCTTTCTTT	CASSARQGPGTEAFF